What follows are 8 T cell receptor beta chains derived from one specimen sequenced in a study of blood T cell repertoires in COVID-19. TCRdb's table, derived via immunoSEQ multiplex PCR, lists solely in-frame clones and lacks some. This table has a few hundred thousand clones, around 89% appearing once. Specimen: peripheral blood. These receptors originate from a man aged 30 to 39 with acute or convalescent COVID-19.

This chain uses TRBV18 with TRBJ2-1, with D unclear. Between the trimmed V and J ends, which lost 3 bases and 10 bases, there was a span of 10 bases. This CDR3 spans 12 amino acids. Looked up from germline, CDR1 is KGHSH and CDR2 is LQKENI. This CDR3 reads CASSPMGQEQFF. In nucleotides, the CDR3 is TGTGCCAGCTCACCCATGGGCCAGGAGCAGTTCTTC. The whole variable domain, filled in from reference TRBV18 and TRBJ2-1, reads NAGVMQNPRHLVRRRGQEARLRCSPMKGHSHVYWYRQLPEEGLKFMVYLQKENIIDESGMPKERFSAEFPKEGPSILRIQQVVRGDSAAYFCASSPMGQEQFFGPGTRLTVL.

The rearrangement links TRBV11-2 to TRBJ1-2; the D gene is possibly TRBD1 (6 bases). Germline CDR1 SGHAT, CDR2 FQNNGV. Trimming took 5 bases from V and 2 from J, leaving 15 bases between them. This CDR3 is built from 15 residues. The CDR3 here is CASSKQDSWNYGYTF. As DNA, the CDR3 is TGTGCCAGCAGCAAACAGGACAGTTGGAACTATGGCTACACCTTC. Variable domain in full (rest from reference TRBV11-2 and TRBJ1-2): EAGVAQSPRYKIIEKRQSVAFWCNPISGHATLYWYQQILGQGPKLLIQFQNNGVVDDSQLPKDRFSAERLKGVDSTLKIQPAKLEDSAVYLCASSKQDSWNYGYTFGSGTRLTVV.

The DNA for the CDR3 is TGCGCCAGCAGCCAAGCAACAGGGGGCCATCAGCCCCAGCATTTT. Translated: CASSQATGGHQPQHF. The rearrangement uses TRBV4-1 and TRBJ1-5, with TRBD1 matching over 9 bases. CDR3 length equals 15 residues. Trimming removed 1 base from V and 5 bases from J; junction bases left unmatched: 3. Germline values: CDR1 MGHRA, CDR2 YSYEKL.

The genes are TRBV4-2 and TRBJ2-7; 8 nucleotides line up with TRBD2. The V and J ends lost 1 base and 4 bases, in that order; junction bases with no gene match: 9. CDR1 LGHNA and CDR2 YNFKEQ come from the germline V gene. The CDR3 extends over 16 amino acids. The CDR3 loop is CASSQGTTSGVYEQYF. In nucleotides, the CDR3 is TGTGCCAGCAGCCAAGGAACCACTAGCGGAGTTTACGAGCAGTACTTC.

The J gene is TRBJ2-1, the V gene TRBV28; D might be TRBD1 (5 bases). V shed 3 bases and J shed 5 bases, with 11 bases lying between them. The CDR3 is 14 amino acids. In germline, CDR1 is MDHEN, CDR2 SYDVKM. For the CDR3, the DNA is TGTGCCAGCAGTTTGATCAGGGCCGACAATGAGCAGTTCTTC. Its translation is CASSLIRADNEQFF. The complete variable domain, with remaining parts taken from reference TRBV28 and TRBJ2-1, reads DVKVTQSSRYLVKRTGEKVFLECVQDMDHENMFWYRQDPGLGLRLIYFSYDVKMKEKGDIPEGYSVSREKKERFSLILESASTNQTSMYLCASSLIRADNEQFFGPGTRLTVL.

In its sample, this clone was seen once. The chain employs TRBV14 and TRBJ1-4; D is possibly TRBD1 (6 bases). The CDR3 loop spans 17 amino acids. In germline, CDR1 is SGHDN, CDR2 FVKESK. Trimming took off 1 base at V and 4 bases at J, with 16 bases between the two ends. The CDR3 bases are TGTGCCAGCAGCCAAGCACGTATCGGGACATTTAATGAAAAACTGTTTTTT. This gives the protein CASSQARIGTFNEKLFF.

This clone was observed a handful of times. CDR3 sequence: CASSLERYGYTF. In nucleotides, the CDR3 is TGTGCCAGCAGCTTAGAGCGGTATGGCTACACCTTC. J is TRBJ1-2 and V is TRBV7-9; unclear D gene. CDR3 length equals 12 residues. V lost 1 base, J lost 5 bases, and 5 bases lay in between. Germline CDR1 SEHNR, CDR2 FQNEAQ (reference sequence).

The chain joins TRBV6-1 to TRBJ1-2, with D uncertain. Germline loops: CDR1 MNHNS, CDR2 SASEGT. This CDR3 is 14 amino acids long. Trimming took 1 base from V and 4 from J, leaving 10 bases between them. CDR3 sequence: CASSEGSQIYGYTF. CDR3 DNA: TGTGCCAGCAGTGAAGGTAGCCAGATCTATGGCTACACCTTC.